One and the same sample provided the 9 T cell receptor beta chains below, sequenced in a study of blood T cell repertoires in COVID-19. Only in-frame clones appear in the TCRdb table, and some are missing; sequencing was by immunoSEQ multiplex PCR. The sample includes 300,000 to 400,000 clones, more than 70% seen only once; the top ten take about 2.7%. The sequenced sample was peripheral blood. These TCRs come from a young man with active or convalescent COVID-19.

V and J are TRBV7-8 and TRBJ1-2, with D maybe TRBD1 (6 bases). There are 15 residues in the CDR3. Trimming left V 0 bases short and J 5 bases short, with 13 bases between. Germline lookup yields CDR1 SGHVS and CDR2 FQNEAQ. The CDR3 here is CASSLAGGGSYGYTF. CDR3 nucleotide sequence: TGTGCCAGCAGCTTAGCGGGAGGGGGATCATATGGCTACACCTTC.

This clone appeared a single time. The identical CDR3 is also encoded by other nucleotide sequences in the sample. The genes are TRBV28 and TRBJ2-7; 10 bases align to TRBD1. This CDR3 is 13 amino acids long. V was pared by 6 bases and J by 4 bases, with 3 bases of the junction left unmatched. Germline CDR1 and CDR2: MDHEN and SYDVKM. The CDR3 DNA follows: TGTGCCAGCAGGGTGGGACAGGGGTACGAGCAGTACTTC. It specifies CASRVGQGYEQYF.

V and J are TRBV5-1 and TRBJ1-1, with 7 bases identical to TRBD1. CDR3 length: 16 amino acids. Losses at the gene ends were 0 bases for V and 3 bases for J; bases not matched to a gene: 8. Per the germline V gene, CDR1 is SGHRS and CDR2 is YFSETQ. The CDR3 nucleotides are TGCGCCAGCAGCTTGGACAGGGGTAGTCTTGACACTGAAGCTTTCTTT. Amino acid sequence: CASSLDRGSLDTEAFF.

The rearrangement links TRBV27 to TRBJ2-7; the D gene is possibly TRBD1 (6 bases). The CDR3 has 14 residues. With 2 bases removed from V and 4 bases from J, the gap between germline ends came to 12 bases. Germline loops: CDR1 MNHEY, CDR2 SMNVEV (reference sequence). As DNA, the CDR3 is TGTGCCAGCAGTTTAACAATAACAGGGTACGAGCAGTACTTC. Translated, it gives CASSLTITGYEQYF.

The V and J genes are TRBV5-1 and TRBJ2-3; 7 bases agree with TRBD2. The junction had 6 bases not matched to a gene; V was cut back by 4 bases and J by 1 base. CDR1 and CDR2 from the germline V gene are SGHRS and YFSETQ. The CDR3 covers 15 residues. Here the CDR3 reads CASSRGGSGTDTQYF. CDR3 sequence (DNA): TGCGCCAGCAGCAGGGGAGGGTCTGGCACAGATACGCAGTATTTT. Drawing the rest from reference TRBV5-1 and TRBJ2-3, the complete variable domain is KAGVTQTPRYLIKTRGQQVTLSCSPISGHRSVSWYQQTPGQGLQFLFEYFSETQRNKGNFPGRFSGRQFSNSRSEMNVSTLELGDSALYLCASSRGGSGTDTQYFGPGTRLTVL.

The J gene is TRBJ1-3, the V gene TRBV7-9; D unclear. Trimming removed 3 bases at V and 4 bases at J, with 13 bases between. This CDR3 spans 15 amino acids. Germline V CDR1 and CDR2: SEHNR, FQNEAQ (reference sequence). CDR3 DNA sequence: TGTGCCAGCAGCTTTGGACTCATAGTAGGAAACACCATATATTTT. Translated, it gives CASSFGLIVGNTIYF.

CDR3 region: CASSTSLRTDPNEQFF. CDR3 nucleotide sequence: TGTGCCAGCAGTACCAGCCTGAGGACAGACCCCAATGAGCAGTTCTTC. V is TRBV27 and J is TRBJ2-1, with D possibly being TRBD1 (6 bases). V dropped 5 bases and J dropped 6 bases, with 20 bases sitting between them. This CDR3 spans 16 amino acids. In germline, CDR1 is MNHEY, CDR2 SMNVEV (reference sequence).

V gene TRBV3-1 (or the pseudogene TRBV3-2) combines with J gene TRBJ2-2; D is uncertain. The CDR3 has 14 residues. Trimming cost V 0 bases and J 3 bases, with 5 bases left between them. The V gene's germline CDR1 is LGHDT and CDR2 YNNKEL (reference sequence). The CDR3 DNA is TGTGCCAGCAGCCAAGAGAGATACACCGGGGAGCTGTTTTTT. Amino acids: CASSQERYTGELFF.

J is TRBJ2-5 and V is TRBV7-2, with TRBD2 matching over 13 bases. CDR3 length: 16 residues. V was pared by 4 bases and J by 3 bases, with 5 bases of the junction left unmatched. Germline CDR1 SGHTA, CDR2 FQGNSA. DNA of the CDR3: TGTGCCAGCAGCTACTTAGGACTAGCGGGAGAAGAGACCCAGTACTTC. It specifies CASSYLGLAGEETQYF. Complete variable domain (other parts from reference TRBV7-2 and TRBJ2-5): GAGVSQSPSNKVTEKGKDVELRCDPISGHTALYWYRQSLGQGLEFLIYFQGNSAPDKSGLPSDRFSAERTGGSVSTLTIQRTQQEDSAVYLCASSYLGLAGEETQYFGPGTRLLVL.